This T cell receptor (beta chain) was sequenced for a study of blood T cells in healthy people across ages. The CDR3 totals 15 residues. The germline V gene encodes CDR1 SGHTA and CDR2 FQGNSA. Regarding this clonotype: The germline gene is not matched at one end of the junction; a read error may be the cause.

For the second PCR, which ran for about 7 to 11 cycles, a sample-barcoded 5' primer and a J-beta primer mix were used. TCRdb passed the 5' RACE reads through MiXCR, listing each CDR3 protein once. This sample carries about a million distinct CDR3 sequences, more than 30% of them seen once, and the ten largest clones take around 13%. J is TRBJ1-2 and V is TRBV7-2; tentative D call: TRBD1 (5 bases). The receptor comes from a man younger than 35 in good health. Sample: blood. CDR3 loop: CASSLPGRRDYGHTF. The DNA of the CDR3 is TGTGCCAGCAGCTTACCAGGGCGCCGGGACTATGGCCACACCTTC.